Listed here is a single TCR beta chain. Assay used: immunoSEQ multiplex PCR; TCRdb lists only in-frame clones, some missing. The table shows around 2.1 million clones, with 85% to 95% occurring only once. The data stem from a study of shared clonotypes between healthy human individuals. CDR3 length equals 18 residues. Germline V gene sequence: CDR1 MDHEN, CDR2 SYDVKM. Trimming removed 6 bases from V and 1 base from J; junction bases left unmatched: 14. Selected positively for CCR7 and CD45RO-negative, naive CD8 cells excluded terminally differentiated effector memory CD45RA+ cells. Specimen: naive CD8+ T cells from PBMCs. This chain joins TRBV28 and TRBJ1-5; 8 bases fit TRBD1. This TCR was recovered from a man younger than 35 in good health. Some clones in this sample may be carry-over from other donors' samples. CDR3 region: CASRPGQGLIMSNQPQHF. The CDR3 nucleotides are TGTGCCAGCAGACCCGGACAGGGTCTCATCATGAGCAATCAGCCCCAGCATTTT.